These T cell receptor beta chains were read from a single sample in a study of shared T cell receptors in the human thymus. The protocol was immunoSEQ multiplex PCR, while the TCRdb copy is restricted to in-frame clones and leaves out a portion. The table shows under 450,000 clones, with about 95% occurring only once. What was sequenced was thymocytes. The origin of the receptors is a human donor. CDR3s include the opening cysteine and the closing phenylalanine or tryptophan. A D gene is named only where the DNA matches it firmly. Clone size is stated in some rows and not others, as once, few, many or a class when expanded.

j_call v_call d_call clone_size cdr3_nt cdr3_aa
TRBJ2-5 TRBV4-2 - - TGTGCCAGCAGCCCCGGGATACAAGAGACCCAGTACTTC CASSPGIQETQYF
TRBJ2-1 TRBV7-8 - - TGTGCCAGCAGCTCCGGACTTCCTGAGCAGTTCTTC CASSSGLPEQFF
TRBJ1-1 TRBV6-5 - - TGTGCCAGCGGTCGGGACACGCGCAATATTTCTTTCTTT CASGRDTRNISFF
TRBJ1-2 TRBV5-1 TRBD1 - TGCGCCAGCACTTCGCAGGGGGCGCGGGTCTATGGCTACACCTTC CASTSQGARVYGYTF
TRBJ1-1 TRBV19 - - TGTGCCAGTAGTATTGGATTCGGCGGGACTGAAGCTTTCTTT CASSIGFGGTEAFF
TRBJ2-3 TRBV27 - - TGTGCCAGCAGCCCCCGACCTATTCCCCCGTTAAGCACAGATACGCAGTATTTT CASSPRPIPPLSTDTQYF
TRBJ2-3 TRBV7-8 - - TGTGCCAGCAGACACACTATGAAGGGACACTGCACAGATACGCAGTATTTT CASRHTMKGHCTDTQYF
TRBJ1-2 TRBV10-3 - - TGTGCCAGTACTGACCTTTGGCGGGACAACTATGGCTACACCTTC CASTDLWRDNYGYTF
TRBJ2-5 TRBV7-3 - - TGTGCCAGCAGCTTAGAGGGGGTGACCCAGTACTTC CASSLEGVTQYF
TRBJ1-4 TRBV25-1 - - TGTGCCAGCAGTGGGATTGGTGCAACTAATGAAAAACTGTTTTTT CASSGIGATNEKLFF
TRBJ2-1 TRBV14 - - TGTGCCAGCAGCCAAGATCCCGCTAGCTCGCCGGTCAATGAGCAGTTCTTC CASSQDPASSPVNEQFF
TRBJ2-1 TRBV2 - - TGTGCCAGCAGTGAAGCCGGCAGGGCTGCCTACAATGAGCAGTTCTTC CASSEAGRAAYNEQFF
TRBJ2-3 TRBV5-8 - - TGTGCCAGCAGCTTGGTGTCCGGGCTAGATACGCAGTATTTT CASSLVSGLDTQYF
TRBJ2-2 TRBV28 - - TGTGCCAGCACTGGGCGGGACGCGAACACCGGGGAGCTGTTTTTT CASTGRDANTGELFF
TRBJ2-7 TRBV30 - - TGTGCCTGGAGTAGTTCCTCCGAGCAGTACTTC CAWSSSSEQYF
TRBJ1-2 TRBV11-2 TRBD1 - TGTGCCAGCAGCTTAGGACAGGGCTATGGCTACACCTTC CASSLGQGYGYTF
TRBJ2-7 TRBV28 TRBD2 - TGTGCCAGCAGATTAGCGGGAGGCCCCTACGAGCAGTACTTC CASRLAGGPYEQYF
TRBJ2-2 TRBV5-5 - once TGTGCCAGCAGCTCTCGTCCCGACCTGAACACCGGGGAGCTGTTTTTT CASSSRPDLNTGELFF
TRBJ2-7 TRBV14 TRBD2 - TGTGCCAGCAGCCAACATCGGGGTAGCGGGATTTACGAGCAGTACTTC CASSQHRGSGIYEQYF
TRBJ2-7 TRBV28 - - TGTGCCAGCAGTTGGGACAACTCCTACGAGCAGTACTTC CASSWDNSYEQYF
TRBJ2-2 TRBV28 TRBD1 once TGTGCCAGCAGTTACGGGACAGGGGAGCGGGAGTGGTACACCGGGGAGCTGTTTTTT CASSYGTGEREWYTGELFF
TRBJ1-1 TRBV27 - - TGTGCCAGCAGTTCGCCAGGGGCGAACACTGAAGCTTTCTTT CASSSPGANTEAFF
TRBJ2-2 TRBV7-3 TRBD2 - TGTGCCAGCAGCTTAAGGCTAGCGGGAGAGACCGGGGAGCTGTTTTTT CASSLRLAGETGELFF
TRBJ1-5 TRBV2 - - TGTGCCAGCAGTGTAGGGGATAGCAATCAGCCCCAGCATTTT CASSVGDSNQPQHF
TRBJ2-5 TRBV19 TRBD1 - TGTGCCAGTAGTACCAAACGGACAGGGACGGAGACCCAGTACTTC CASSTKRTGTETQYF
TRBJ1-4 TRBV27 TRBD1 - TGTGCCAGCAGTTTCATCGGGACAGGGAATTCCCCCCCAGAAAAACTGTTTTTT CASSFIGTGNSPPEKLFF
TRBJ2-7 TRBV2 - once TGTGCCAGCACCCGAGACAGCACCTACGAGCAGTACTTC CASTRDSTYEQYF
TRBJ2-7 TRBV5-1 TRBD2 - TGCGCCAGCAGCTCCAGTAGCGGGAGCTTCTCCTACGAGCAGTACTTC CASSSSSGSFSYEQYF